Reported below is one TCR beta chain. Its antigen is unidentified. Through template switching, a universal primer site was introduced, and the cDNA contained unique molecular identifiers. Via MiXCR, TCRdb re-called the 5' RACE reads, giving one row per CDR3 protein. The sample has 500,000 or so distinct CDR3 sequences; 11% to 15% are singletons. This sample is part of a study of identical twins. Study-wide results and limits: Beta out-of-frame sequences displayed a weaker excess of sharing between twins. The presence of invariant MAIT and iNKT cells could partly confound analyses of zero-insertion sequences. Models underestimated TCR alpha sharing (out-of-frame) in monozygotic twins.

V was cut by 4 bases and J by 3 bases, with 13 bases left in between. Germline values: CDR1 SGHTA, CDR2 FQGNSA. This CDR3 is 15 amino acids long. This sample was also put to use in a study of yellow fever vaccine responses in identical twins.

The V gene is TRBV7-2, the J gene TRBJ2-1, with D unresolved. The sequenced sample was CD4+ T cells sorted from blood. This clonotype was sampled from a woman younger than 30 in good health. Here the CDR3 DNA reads TGTGCCAGCAGCTCAGGACCACCAGACTACAATGAGCAGTTCTTC. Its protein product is CASSSGPPDYNEQFF.